Described below is a single T cell receptor beta chain sequence and its context. This sample was included in a study of cytomegalovirus exposure and HLA in healthy donors. A multiplex PCR was run with 60 Vbeta primers and 13 Jbeta primers. Some clones are missing from TCRdb's copy, which holds only in-frame ones; the method was immunoSEQ multiplex PCR. The ten most abundant clones cover about a fifth of a sample with 20,000 to 25,000 clones. The sequenced material came from PBMCs. This clonotype originated in a man between 60 and 70 years old in good health and CMV-seropositive.

CDR3: CASSQGAYQPQHF. The DNA of the CDR3 is TGTGCATCCTCCCAGGGGGCCTATCAGCCCCAGCATTTT. The V gene is TRBV30, the J gene TRBJ1-5, with 8 bases fitting TRBD1. Per germline, CDR1 GTSNPN and CDR2 SVGIG (reference sequence). The CDR3 spans 13 residues.